The TCR beta chain described here comes from a study of T-cell memory formation after mild COVID-19. TCRdb reprocessed the 5' RACE reads via MiXCR and lists one record per CDR3 protein. Of 190,000 or so distinct CDR3 sequences in the sample, roughly a fifth are singletons; the top ten hold 23%. Concerning this clonotype itself: Its antigen is still unknown.

Findings of the study overall: Clones that got smaller from day 15 to 85 had even CD4/CD8, while clones growing later tipped toward CD4+.

The germline V and J ends were trimmed by 3 bases and 1 base, with 8 bases remaining between them. This CDR3 region has 14 residues. The clonotype originates from an adult woman who had mild COVID-19 (a few samples of this study predate the infection). Cell type and time point are not known. The sequenced material came from PBMCs or a T cell subset sorted from them (not recorded which). The chain couples TRBV12-3 or TRBV12-4 to TRBJ2-3, with a weak D call TRBD1 (5 bases). CDR3 protein: CASSLPTGTDTQYF. The CDR3 nucleotides read TGTGCCAGCAGTTTGCCGACAGGCACAGATACGCAGTATTTT.